Reported below is one TCR beta chain. Its antigen is currently unknown. Expressed TCRB transcripts were sequenced, since all the RNA that had been isolated was reverse transcribed. Profiling relied on immunoSEQ multiplex PCR, and the TCRdb table lists in-frame clones only, not all of them. The sample holds around 140,000 clones; roughly a tenth are singletons and the top ten take roughly 1.4%. CD45RO/CCR7/CD25/CD127/CD95/CD27 separated CD4+ naive, central memory, regulatory and stem cell-like memory cells by sorting. This specimen comes from a study of beta chain features in type 1 diabetes. Study-level background: All samples yielded some 100,000,000 examined sorted cells.

V dropped 1 base and J dropped 4; count of bases not matched to a gene: 11. The germline V gene has CDR1 MGHRA and CDR2 YSYEKL. This CDR3 region has 17 residues. Findings and limits, study-wide: The similarity of naive, central memory and Treg TCRB repertoires appeared greater among patients than among healthy donors. TCRB CDR3s from Type 1 diabetes patients were moderately but significantly shorter in all four CD4+ subsets.

The chain links TRBV4-1 to TRBJ1-2, with 8 nucleotides matching TRBD1. The sequenced material came from naive CD4+ T cells from blood. This TCR was sampled from a man aged 18-30 years in good health. The chain's CDR3 is CASSQVPGQALVYGYTF. DNA of the CDR3: TGCGCCAGCAGCCAAGTCCCGGGACAGGCCCTAGTCTATGGCTACACCTTC.